A selection of T cell receptor beta chains follows, all from one sample in a study of shared clonotypes between healthy human individuals. TCRdb's copy holds only in-frame clones and misses some; the assay was immunoSEQ multiplex PCR. Among approximately 340,000 clones listed, approximately 79% were seen once. The sequenced sample consisted of memory CD4+ T cells sorted from blood. These receptors came from a man aged 25 to 40 in good health. CDR3s include the opening cysteine and the closing phenylalanine or tryptophan. The D gene is left open where the match is weak. Some rows mark clone size as missing; the rest say once, few, many or name a class of expanded clone.

>TRBV9|.|TRBD2|TRBJ2-1
CASSSGRVYNEQFF
TGTGCCAGCAGTAGCGGGAGGGTCTACAATGAGCAGTTCTTC
>TRBV4-1|.|.|TRBJ1-5
CASSQVGNQPQHF
TGCGCCAGCAGCCAAGTGGGCAATCAGCCCCAGCATTTT
>TRBV2|.|.|TRBJ2-4
CASSAQGVTKNIQYF
TGTGCCAGCAGTGCACAGGGTGTAACCAAAAACATTCAGTACTTC
>TRBV10-3|.|TRBD1|TRBJ2-1
CAISDTGGEQFF
TGTGCCATCAGTGATACAGGGGGTGAGCAGTTCTTC
>TRBV19|.|TRBD1|TRBJ2-5
CASSIRTGPQETQYF
TGTGCCAGTAGTATTCGGACAGGACCGCAAGAGACCCAGTACTTC
>TRBV18|.|TRBD2|TRBJ2-7
CASSSGLAGFGSAYEQYF
TGTGCCAGCTCGTCGGGACTAGCGGGATTTGGGAGCGCCTACGAGCAGTACTTC
>TRBV7-9|.|.|TRBJ2-7
CASSLYRGSSLEKGYEQYF
TGTGCCAGCAGCTTATATCGGGGCTCTTCGCTCGAGAAGGGCTACGAGCAGTACTTC
>TRBV5-1|.|.|TRBJ2-7
CASSPAVSGETEYF
TGCGCCAGCAGCCCAGCCGTGTCAGGCGAGACTGAGTACTTC
>TRBV5-4|.|.|TRBJ2-5
CASSLSQASETQYF
TGTGCCAGCAGCTTATCCCAGGCGTCGGAGACCCAGTACTTC
>TRBV19|.|.|TRBJ2-4
CASSISGVGSGPGLNIQYF
TGTGCCAGTAGTATAAGCGGTGTGGGGTCAGGACCTGGTTTGAACATTCAGTACTTC
>TRBV7-8|.|.|TRBJ2-7
CASSLRAGIGYEQYF
TGTGCCAGCAGCTTAAGGGCGGGGATAGGGTACGAGCAGTACTTC
>TRBV7-2|.|.|TRBJ2-7
CASSFRPGRVSYEQYF
TGTGCCAGCAGTTTTCGGCCGGGACGTGTCTCCTACGAGCAGTACTTC
>TRBV6-1|.|.|TRBJ2-7
CASSEVGRPYEQYF
TGTGCCAGCAGTGAAGTGGGCAGACCCTACGAGCAGTACTTC
>TRBV18|.|TRBD1|TRBJ2-7
CASSKTGNLGYEQYF
TGTGCCAGCTCAAAGACAGGGAACCTCGGCTACGAGCAGTACTTC
>TRBV6-1|.|TRBD1|TRBJ1-5
CASSEVGQGKVGDSQPQHF
TGTGCCAGCAGCGAAGTGGGACAGGGGAAGGTAGGAGACTCTCAGCCCCAGCATTTT
>TRBV7-9|.|TRBD1|TRBJ2-1
CASSLGQGPHNEQFF
TGTGCCAGCAGCCTCGGACAGGGGCCGCACAATGAGCAGTTCTTC
>TRBV2|few|.|TRBJ1-1
CASLFSTEAFF
TGTGCCAGCCTTTTCTCCACTGAAGCTTTCTTT
>TRBV14|few|.|TRBJ2-1
CASREGLLNEQFF
TGTGCCAGCAGAGAGGGACTCCTCAATGAGCAGTTCTTC
>TRBV6-6|.|.|TRBJ1-2
CASGGANYGYTF
TGTGCCAGCGGAGGGGCCAACTATGGCTACACCTTC
>TRBV7-7|.|.|TRBJ2-5
CASSLGQDGETQYF
TGTGCTAGCAGCTTAGGGCAGGACGGAGAGACCCAGTACTTC
>TRBV15|.|TRBD1|TRBJ2-1
CATSRRGGYEQFF
TGTGCCACCAGCAGACGAGGGGGCTATGAGCAGTTCTTC
>TRBV5-1|many|.|TRBJ1-1
CASSSGLASVTEAFF
TGCGCCAGCAGCTCCGGACTGGCCTCAGTCACTGAAGCTTTCTTT
>TRBV14|.|.|TRBJ2-7
CASSLSGYYEQYF
TGTGCCAGCAGCCTTAGCGGCTACTACGAGCAGTACTTC
>TRBV7-3|once|TRBD1|TRBJ1-2
CASSPTGTGNGYTF
TGTGCCAGCAGCCCAACCGGGACAGGGAATGGCTACACCTTC
>TRBV6-6|.|TRBD1|TRBJ2-4
CASSQPQGDKNIQYF
TGTGCCAGCAGTCAACCGCAGGGGGACAAAAACATTCAGTACTTC
>TRBV5-1|.|TRBD2|TRBJ2-1
CASSLGGGAYNEQFF
TGCGCCAGCAGCTTGGGCGGGGGTGCCTACAATGAGCAGTTCTTC
>TRBV6-1|.|TRBD2|TRBJ2-7
CASSAGGGIYEQYF
TGTGCCAGCAGTGCCGGGGGGGGTATTTACGAGCAGTACTTC
>TRBV27|.|.|TRBJ2-7
CAKRISSASYEQYF
TGTGCCAAACGCATAAGTAGCGCCTCCTACGAGCAGTACTTC
>TRBV28|few|TRBD2|TRBJ2-3
CASSPRGGTDTQYF
TGTGCCAGCAGTCCCCGGGGGGGCACAGATACGCAGTATTTT
>TRBV4-3|.|.|TRBJ1-2
CASSQDYTAENYGYTF
TGCGCCAGCAGCCAAGATTATACGGCAGAAAACTATGGCTACACCTTC